The 21 T cell receptor beta chains presented below share a single source sample, sequenced in a study of blood T cell repertoires in COVID-19. The method was immunoSEQ multiplex PCR; TCRdb's version includes in-frame clones alone and lacks a portion of them. Of 140,000 to 150,000 clones listed, approximately 83% are singletons. Sequenced input: peripheral blood. These receptors were collected from a woman in her fifties or sixties with COVID-19, enrolled during active disease.

The chain carries TRBV10-3 and TRBJ1-4; D ambiguous. V was trimmed by 4 bases and J by 8 bases, leaving 20 bases between them. Germline loops: CDR1 ENHRY, CDR2 SYGVKD. The CDR3 loop spans 16 amino acids. The CDR3 loop is CAISGSLLRTGEKLFF. The DNA of the CDR3 is TGTGCCATCAGTGGGAGCCTGTTACGAACGGGGGAAAAACTGTTTTTT.

The chain has TRBV27 and TRBJ1-5, with TRBD1 as a possible D gene (5 bases). Germline values: CDR1 MNHEY, CDR2 SMNVEV (reference sequence). Trimming took off 2 bases at V and 5 bases at J, with 10 bases between the two ends. CDR3 length: 14 amino acids. The CDR3 region is CASSLAGSDQPQHF. Here the CDR3 DNA reads TGTGCCAGCAGTTTAGCAGGGTCCGATCAGCCCCAGCATTTT.

The chain combines TRBV9 with TRBJ2-7, with D perhaps matching TRBD2 (6 bases). The CDR3 extends over 16 amino acids. V was trimmed by 2 bases and J by 0 bases, leaving 15 bases between them. Germline CDR1 is SGDLS and CDR2 is YYNGEE. CDR3 DNA: TGTGCCAGCAGCGTTTCAGCGGGCGACAGCTCCTACGAGCAGTACTTC. Translation: CASSVSAGDSSYEQYF.

The V gene is TRBV18, the J gene TRBJ1-1; TRBD1 might be the D (6 bases). Deletions cut 6 bases from V and 0 bases from J, with 26 bases between. The length of the CDR3 is 19 residues. CDR1 and CDR2 (germline): KGHSH, LQKENI. CDR3 loop: CASSQWFDVTGELNTEAFF. DNA of the CDR3: TGTGCCAGCTCTCAATGGTTCGATGTGACAGGAGAATTGAACACTGAAGCTTTCTTT. The full variable domain, completed using reference TRBV18 and TRBJ1-1, is NAGVMQNPRHLVRRRGQEARLRCSPMKGHSHVYWYRQLPEEGLKFMVYLQKENIIDESGMPKERFSAEFPKEGPSILRIQQVVRGDSAAYFCASSQWFDVTGELNTEAFFGQGTRLTVV.

This chain uses TRBV24-1 with TRBJ2-1, with TRBD2 matching 11 bases. CDR3 length: 17 residues. Germline CDR1 and CDR2: KGHDR and SFDVKD. The J segment lost 7 bases and the V segment lost 0 bases, leaving 7 bases of the junction unmatched. The CDR3 bases are TGTGCCACCAGTGATTTGCCTAGCGGGGGGTCGCCAAATGAGCAGTTCTTC. This sequence encodes CATSDLPSGGSPNEQFF.

The V gene is TRBV7-9, the J gene TRBJ2-7; unclear D gene. The CDR3 has 15 residues. The V and J ends lost 3 bases and 3 bases respectively, with 15 bases between them. Germline-derived CDR1 and CDR2 are SEHNR and FQNEAQ (reference sequence). The CDR3 reads CASSFRVGRYYEQYF. The CDR3 nucleotides are TGTGCCAGCAGCTTCCGGGTTGGCCGATACTACGAGCAGTACTTC.

V usage is TRBV11-2 and J usage is TRBJ2-3; D unclear. The V end lost 5 bases, the J end lost 6 bases, and 6 bases lay between the germline ends. Germline lookup yields CDR1 SGHAT and CDR2 FQNNGV. The CDR3 has 11 amino acids. The CDR3 is CASSPGDTQYF. For the CDR3, the DNA is TGTGCCAGCAGCCCCGGTGATACGCAGTATTTT. Together with reference TRBV11-2 and TRBJ2-3, the CDR3 gives the full variable domain: EAGVAQSPRYKIIEKRQSVAFWCNPISGHATLYWYQQILGQGPKLLIQFQNNGVVDDSQLPKDRFSAERLKGVDSTLKIQPAKLEDSAVYLCASSPGDTQYFGPGTRLTVL.

This chain uses TRBV4-2 with TRBJ2-4; 8 nucleotides line up with TRBD2. V gave up 1 base and J gave up 10 bases; unmatched junction bases: 9. This CDR3 has 15 amino acids. Per the germline V gene, CDR1 is LGHNA and CDR2 is YNFKEQ. CDR3 bases: TGTGCCAGCAGCCAAGTGATCGGTAGCGGGGAAATTCAGTACTTC. Its translation is CASSQVIGSGEIQYF.

The V call is TRBV27, the J call TRBJ1-1; D may be TRBD1 (6 bases). Deletions cut 8 bases from V and 1 base from J, with 11 bases between. The germline CDR1 and CDR2 sequences are MNHEY and SMNVEV (reference sequence). This CDR3 spans 13 amino acids. CDR3 protein: CASRPGQNTEAFF. CDR3 bases: TGTGCCAGCCGACCGGGACAGAACACTGAAGCTTTCTTT.

This chain joins TRBV6-5 and TRBJ1-1, with D uncertain. This CDR3 contains 13 residues. V dropped 7 bases and J dropped 4 bases, with 13 bases sitting between them. Germline values: CDR1 MNHEY, CDR2 SVGAGI. In nucleotides, the CDR3 is TGTGCCAGCACCAAGACCGGGATCACTGAAGCTTTCTTT. Residues: CASTKTGITEAFF.

The rearrangement links TRBV10-3 to TRBJ1-5, with unresolved D. Deletions cut 2 bases from V and 12 bases from J, with 20 bases between. Per germline, CDR1 ENHRY and CDR2 SYGVKD. The CDR3 loop spans 15 amino acids. The CDR3 DNA reads as TGTGCCATCAGTGAGGGGCCAGGCCAGAATCAAATCCAGCATTTT. It is translated as CAISEGPGQNQIQHF.

This clone was seen only a few times. The DNA for the CDR3 is TGTGCCAGCAGTCGGGACAGTGCTAATGAGCAGTTCTTC. This gives the protein CASSRDSANEQFF. The chain links TRBV12-3 or TRBV12-4 to TRBJ2-1; 7 positions agree with TRBD1. This CDR3 comprises 13 residues. The V and J ends lost 5 bases and 7 bases, in that order; junction bases with no gene match: 5.

V and J are TRBV11-3 and TRBJ2-2, with D perhaps TRBD2 (6 bases). The germline V gene has CDR1 SGHNT and CDR2 YENEEA. This CDR3 is 17 amino acids long. Trimming took off 2 bases at V and 4 bases at J, with 17 bases between the two ends. The CDR3 sequence is CASSLWRGGRGTGELFF. CDR3 DNA: TGTGCCAGCAGCTTATGGCGGGGCGGTCGGGGCACCGGGGAGCTGTTTTTT.

Comment on this clone: Different DNA sequences within this sample yield the same CDR3. This rearrangement joins TRBV29-1 to TRBJ2-7; TRBD2 aligns across 10 bases. V shed 1 base and J 4 bases; nucleotides not matched to a gene: 7. The CDR3 is made up of 15 amino acids. The germline CDR1 and CDR2 sequences are SQVTM and ANQGSEA. The CDR3 DNA reads TGCAGCGTTGAAGGCTCAGCGGGGGGGCTTTACGAGCAGTACTTC. Translated: CSVEGSAGGLYEQYF.

CDR3 region: CASSPPREGGNTIYF. The DNA of the CDR3 is TGCGCCAGCAGCCCACCTCGGGAGGGGGGAAACACCATATATTTT. The chain joins TRBV5-1 to TRBJ1-3, with D possibly TRBD1 on 5 matching bases. Germline V gene data show CDR1 as SGHRS and CDR2 as YFSETQ. This CDR3 region has 15 residues. Trimming removed 4 bases at V and 4 bases at J, with 15 bases between.

The V gene is TRBV18, the J gene TRBJ1-2; D perhaps matches TRBD1 (5 bases). CDR3 size: 15 residues. Trimming removed 3 bases at V and 2 bases at J, with 13 bases between. Germline V gives CDR1 KGHSH, CDR2 LQKENI. This CDR3 reads CASSPPGRANYGYTF. CDR3 bases: TGTGCCAGCTCACCTCCGGGCAGGGCCAACTATGGCTACACCTTC.

This chain uses TRBV19 with TRBJ1-2; tentatively, D is TRBD1 (5 bases). V was clipped by 5 bases and J by 4 bases, with 14 bases between them. CDR1 is LNHDA and CDR2 is SQIVND in the germline V gene (reference sequence). The CDR3 loop spans 14 amino acids. The CDR3 nucleotides are TGTGCCAGTAGTGAACCCCTGGGACTCTATGGCTACACCTTC. Translated, it gives CASSEPLGLYGYTF.

The chain is built from TRBV7-6 and TRBJ2-7; possibly TRBD2 for D (6 bases). In germline, CDR1 is SGHVS, CDR2 FNYEAQ. The germline V and J ends were trimmed by 1 base and 5 bases, with 15 bases remaining between them. The CDR3 spans 15 residues. CDR3 loop: CASSLVGGTEDEQYF. CDR3 sequence (DNA): TGTGCCAGCAGCTTAGTTGGAGGGACGGAGGACGAGCAGTACTTC. Combining the CDR3 with reference TRBV7-6 and TRBJ2-7 gives the whole variable domain GAGVSQSPRYKVTKRGQDVALRCDPISGHVSLYWYRQALGQGPEFLTYFNYEAQQDKSGLPNDRFSAERPEGSISTLTIQRTEQRDSAMYRCASSLVGGTEDEQYFGPGTRLTVT.

This chain connects TRBV6-5 to TRBJ2-7; 10 bases fit TRBD1. Germline assignment: CDR1 MNHEY and CDR2 SVGAGI. V shed 5 bases and J 4 bases; nucleotides not matched to a gene: 5. The CDR3 sequence is 14 residues long. This CDR3 is CASSRGQGMYEQYF. The CDR3 DNA reads TGTGCCAGCAGTAGGGGACAGGGGATGTACGAGCAGTACTTC.

The V and J genes are TRBV7-9 and TRBJ2-7; 7 bases are shared with TRBD1. Germline CDR1 and CDR2: SEHNR and FQNEAQ (reference sequence). The CDR3 covers 13 residues. J was trimmed by 6 bases and V by 5 bases; bases with no gene match: 7. CDR3 region: CASSLIGGSEQYF. The CDR3 bases are TGTGCCAGCAGCCTAATAGGGGGCAGCGAGCAGTACTTC.

This clone has just one count. This chain links TRBV11-2 with TRBJ2-5, with D unresolved. Trimming cost V 0 bases and J 2 bases, with 16 bases left between them. This CDR3 contains 17 residues. Germline V gene data show CDR1 as SGHAT and CDR2 as FQNNGV. This chain's CDR3 is CASSLDLLFVSQETQYF. CDR3 bases: TGTGCCAGCAGCTTAGATCTTTTATTCGTTAGTCAAGAGACCCAGTACTTC.